Here is one T cell receptor beta chain with its context. The data belong to a study of cytomegalovirus exposure and HLA in healthy donors. PCR amplification relied on 60 Vbeta primers (plus 13 Jbeta primers). The data were produced by immunoSEQ multiplex PCR, yet TCRdb's version contains in-frame clones alone and is incomplete. The sample consists of more than 130,000 clones, about three quarters of them appearing once. Germline V gene data show CDR1 as MNHEY and CDR2 as SVGAGI. V was clipped by 0 bases and J by 4 bases, with 12 bases between them. CDR3 size: 15 residues. This receptor was obtained from a human donor in good health. Material for sequencing was PBMCs. The gene calls are TRBV6-5 and TRBJ1-2, with D perhaps TRBD1 (5 bases). CDR3 sequence (DNA): TGTGCCAGCAGTTACTCGTCACAGACAGTCTATGGCTACACCTTC. Its translation: CASSYSSQTVYGYTF.